The 17 T cell receptor beta chains in this list originate from one sample, sequenced in a study of T-cell reconstitution after alpha-beta-depleted transplantation in children. Preparation of the TCRbeta library used unique molecular identifiers. MiXCR was run by TCRdb on the PCR reads, yielding one entry per CDR3 protein. The sample comprises over 85,000 distinct CDR3 sequences, under 9% of which are singletons, and roughly 17% rests with the top ten. Sequenced material: PBMCs, taken before TCRalphabeta/CD19-depleted stem cell transplant. The receptor set was obtained from a boy aged 2-9 years with acute lymphoblastic leukemia, due to receive a stem cell transplant.

This clonotype was detected many times. This chain links TRBV20-1 with TRBJ1-2, with 7 bases fitting TRBD1. There are 12 residues in the CDR3. The V and J ends lost 3 bases and 2 bases, in that order; junction bases with no gene match: 0. Germline CDR1 is DFQATT and CDR2 is SNEGSKA (reference sequence). CDR3 bases: TGCAGTGCTAGGACAGGGAACTATGGCTACACCTTC. It is translated as CSARTGNYGYTF.

The CDR3 DNA is TGTGCCAGCAGCGTTACAGGGGGCCCAGATACGCAGTATTTT. Encoded protein: CASSVTGGPDTQYF. The V and J genes are TRBV7-2 and TRBJ2-3, with TRBD1 identical over 9 bases. V shed 5 bases, J shed 4 bases, and the junction held 4 bases outside the gene matches. The CDR3 is 14 residues long. Germline V gene sequence: CDR1 SGHTA, CDR2 FQGNSA.

This clonotype has ten or more counts. The junction differs from germline at one of its ends, possibly a read error. The chain carries TRBV12-3 or TRBV12-4 and TRBJ2-3; D tentatively fits TRBD1 or TRBD2 (5 bases each). The length of the CDR3 is 14 residues. CDR3 residues: CASSPGRSTDTQYF. CDR3 DNA: TGCGCCAGCAGCCCGGGACGGTCCACAGATACGCAGTATTTT.

The chain is built from TRBV7-3 and TRBJ2-1, with 9 bases identical to TRBD2. Germline-derived CDR1 and CDR2 are SGHTA and FQGTGA. CDR3 length: 21 residues. The J segment lost 0 bases and the V segment lost 1 base, leaving 16 bases of the junction unmatched. The chain's CDR3 is CASSLRRGGARLTPSYNEQFF. CDR3 coding DNA: TGTGCCAGCAGCTTAAGGCGCGGGGGGGCCCGACTCACTCCCTCCTACAATGAGCAGTTCTTC.

The chain uses TRBV11-2 and TRBJ2-3, with TRBD2 matching 12 bases. This CDR3 spans 16 amino acids. Germline loops: CDR1 SGHAT, CDR2 FQNNGV. The ends lost 5 bases at V and 8 bases at J; junction bases unmatched: 11. CDR3 residues: CASSPDLAGGGRTQYF. CDR3 bases: TGTGCCAGCAGCCCCGATCTAGCGGGGGGGGGGCGTACGCAGTATTTT.

This clonotype was counted at least ten times. A read error may account for a junction end that differs from germline. This rearrangement joins TRBV2 to TRBJ2-2, with TRBD1 matching 10 bases. The germline CDR1 and CDR2 sequences are SNHLY and FYNNEI. There are 14 residues in the CDR3. This CDR3 is CASSILRDRGMEGF. The CDR3 nucleotides read TGTGCCAGCAGTATTTTGCGGGACAGGGGTATGGAGGGTTTT.

This chain uses TRBV5-6 with TRBJ2-7, with D possibly being TRBD2 (6 bases). The V end was cut by 6 bases, the J end by 0 bases, with 16 bases between. Germline values: CDR1 SGHDT, CDR2 YYEEEE. This CDR3 has 15 residues. The CDR3 DNA sequence: TGTGCCAGCACTCAAGCCGGGGGAAACTCCTACGAGCAGTACTTC. Its translation is CASTQAGGNSYEQYF.

Many counts were recorded for this clonotype. This rearrangement joins TRBV5-5 to TRBJ1-2, with D possibly matching TRBD1 (6 bases). Trimming left V 0 bases short and J 2 bases short, with 8 bases between. The CDR3 is 14 amino acids. CDR1 SGHKS and CDR2 YYEKEE come from the germline V gene (reference sequence). This CDR3 is CASSLAGTNYGYTF. For the CDR3, the DNA is TGTGCCAGCAGCTTGGCCGGGACAAACTATGGCTACACCTTC.

The genes are TRBV5-1 and TRBJ2-1; 10 bases map to TRBD2. From germline, CDR1 is SGHRS and CDR2 YFSETQ. The CDR3 sequence is 17 residues long. J was trimmed by 0 bases and V by 0 bases; bases with no gene match: 3. For the CDR3, the DNA is TGCGCCAGCAGCTTGGTGTCTAGCGGGAGCTCCTACAATGAGCAGTTCTTC. It codes for CASSLVSSGSSYNEQFF.

This clonotype was counted between two and nine times. V usage is TRBV7-9 and J usage is TRBJ1-1, with a tentative D call TRBD1 (5 bases). The CDR3 sequence is 15 residues long. Trimming pared 1 base from V and 5 bases from J, leaving 14 bases between. The germline V gene encodes CDR1 SEHNR and CDR2 FQNEAQ (reference sequence). The CDR3 loop reads CASSLVAGKMTEAFF. The CDR3, as DNA: TGTGCCAGCAGCTTAGTCGCAGGGAAAATGACTGAAGCTTTCTTT.

This clonotype was seen ten or more times. This sequence joins TRBV4-1 and TRBJ2-1, with TRBD2 identical over 9 bases. The J segment lost 4 bases and the V segment lost 8 bases, leaving 6 bases of the junction unmatched. This CDR3 comprises 14 residues. Germline V CDR1 and CDR2: MGHRA, YSYEKL. The CDR3 sequence: CASQPGLAYNEQFF. DNA of the CDR3: TGCGCCAGCCAACCGGGACTAGCTTACAATGAGCAGTTCTTC.

This sequence joins TRBV7-9 and TRBJ1-2; D not certain. Germline CDR1 reads SEHNR; CDR2 reads FQNEAQ (reference sequence). This CDR3 has 14 residues. Trimming pared 5 bases from V and 3 bases from J, leaving 13 bases between. The CDR3 region has the DNA TGTGCCAGCAGCGTAGAGGAGTTATACTATGGCTACACCTTC. This sequence encodes CASSVEELYYGYTF.

The sample holds many counts of this clonotype. The chain employs TRBV2 and TRBJ2-7; D may correspond to TRBD1 or TRBD2 (6 bases each). The germline V gene encodes CDR1 SNHLY and CDR2 FYNNEI. The CDR3 contains 16 residues. The germline V and J ends were trimmed by 2 bases and 2 bases, with 16 bases remaining between them. DNA of the CDR3: TGTGCCAGCAGTGAACAAGGGGGGAGCTGGCCCTACGAGCAGTACTTC. Protein: CASSEQGGSWPYEQYF.

The chain combines TRBV3-1 with TRBJ2-7; 10 bases match TRBD2. With V trimmed by 0 bases and J by 3 bases, 11 bases remained unmatched. The germline V gene has CDR1 LGHDT and CDR2 YNNKEL (reference sequence). The CDR3 loop spans 18 amino acids. The CDR3 sequence is CASSQDLGLAGAFYEQYF. The DNA for the CDR3 is TGTGCCAGCAGCCAAGATTTGGGGCTAGCGGGGGCCTTCTACGAGCAGTACTTC.

In this sample, this clonotype turned up many times. The rearrangement uses TRBV5-1 and TRBJ1-2, with no clear D. The CDR3 covers 14 residues. The V gene lost 0 bases and the J gene lost 8 bases, with 14 bases spanning the gap. Germline-derived CDR1 and CDR2 are SGHRS and YFSETQ. Here the CDR3 reads CASSLASPMDGYTF. In DNA form, the CDR3 reads TGCGCCAGCAGCTTGGCATCCCCTATGGACGGCTACACCTTC.

This chain links TRBV20-1 with TRBJ2-1; 9 bases are shared with TRBD2. J was trimmed by 4 bases and V by 2 bases; bases with no gene match: 9. The germline gives CDR1 DFQATT, CDR2 SNEGSKA (reference sequence). The CDR3 sequence is 16 residues long. The CDR3 DNA follows: TGCAGTGCTAGACCCCTCAGCGGGGGGACATACAATGAGCAGTTCTTC. Translation: CSARPLSGGTYNEQFF.

The chain combines TRBV5-1 with TRBJ1-6; perhaps TRBD1 as D (5 bases). Germline V CDR1 and CDR2: SGHRS, YFSETQ. The CDR3 loop spans 13 amino acids. The ends were cut back, 8 bases at V and 5 bases at J, with 11 bases in the middle. CDR3 protein: CASKQENNSPLHF. In DNA form, the CDR3 reads TGCGCCAGTAAACAGGAGAATAATTCACCCCTCCACTTT.